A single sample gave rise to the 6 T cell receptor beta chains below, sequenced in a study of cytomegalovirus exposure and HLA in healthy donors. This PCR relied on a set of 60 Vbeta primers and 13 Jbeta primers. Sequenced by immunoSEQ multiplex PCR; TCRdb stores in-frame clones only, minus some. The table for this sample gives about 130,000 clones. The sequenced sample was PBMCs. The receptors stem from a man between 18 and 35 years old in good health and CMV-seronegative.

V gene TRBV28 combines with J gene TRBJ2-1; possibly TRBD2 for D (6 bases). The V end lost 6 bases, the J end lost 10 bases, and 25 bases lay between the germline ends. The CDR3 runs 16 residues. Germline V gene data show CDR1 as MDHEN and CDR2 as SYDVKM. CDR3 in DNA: TGTGCCAGCAGGTCGGCCGGAGGGAGTCCCCTCGGGGAGCAGTTCTTC. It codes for CASRSAGGSPLGEQFF.

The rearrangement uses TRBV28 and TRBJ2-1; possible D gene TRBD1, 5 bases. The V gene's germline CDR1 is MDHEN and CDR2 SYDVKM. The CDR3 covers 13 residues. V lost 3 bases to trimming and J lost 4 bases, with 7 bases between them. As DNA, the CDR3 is TGTGCCAGCAGTTTTCAGGGTTACAATGAGCAGTTCTTC. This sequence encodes CASSFQGYNEQFF.

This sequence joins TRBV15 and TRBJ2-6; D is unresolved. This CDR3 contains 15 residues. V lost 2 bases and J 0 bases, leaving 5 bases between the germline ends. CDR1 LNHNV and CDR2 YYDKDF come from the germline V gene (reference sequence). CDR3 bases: TGTGCCACCAGCAGACCAGGCTCTGGGGCCAACGTCCTGACTTTC. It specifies CATSRPGSGANVLTF.

In nucleotides, the CDR3 is TGTGCCATCGGAGGCGGCGGTCGTGAAAAACTGTTTTTT. Protein sequence: CAIGGGGREKLFF. This chain joins TRBV10-3 and TRBJ1-4; D not certain. Per the germline V gene, CDR1 is ENHRY and CDR2 is SYGVKD. This CDR3 is built from 13 residues. Trimming removed 8 bases from V and 7 bases from J, with 14 bases in between.

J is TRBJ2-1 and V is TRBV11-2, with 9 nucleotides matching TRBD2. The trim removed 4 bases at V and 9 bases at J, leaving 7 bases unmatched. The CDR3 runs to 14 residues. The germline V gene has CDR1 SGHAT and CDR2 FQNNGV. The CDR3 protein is CASSSISGGSEQFF. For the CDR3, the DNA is TGTGCCAGCAGCTCTATCAGCGGGGGGAGTGAGCAGTTCTTC.

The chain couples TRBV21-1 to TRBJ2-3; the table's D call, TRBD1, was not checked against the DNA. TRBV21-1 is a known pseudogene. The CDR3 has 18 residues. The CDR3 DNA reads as TGTGCCAGCAGCAAATGTCTCTCGGACAGGGGATGCACAGATACGCAGTATTTT. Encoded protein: CASSKCLSDRGCTDTQYF.